A single sample is the source of the 12 T cell receptor beta chains below, sequenced in a study of post-analysis software for immune sequencing data. Points from the study as a whole: The five TRBV segments detected at higher frequency in patients than in controls included TRBV5-6, TRBV5-1 and TRBV20-1.

Unique-molecular-identifier-tagged TCR beta cDNA libraries were used. From the PCR reads, TCRdb called clonotypes with MiXCR, one entry per CDR3 protein. This table has under 900,000 distinct CDR3 sequences, about 57% appearing once. Their specific antigens are unknown. The sample taken for sequencing was blood. The source is a girl under 18 with multiple sclerosis.

This chain joins TRBV20-1 and TRBJ2-1, with a possible D match to TRBD2 (6 bases). The CDR3 totals 12 residues. Germline CDR1 and CDR2: DFQATT and SNEGSKA (reference sequence). Trimming left V 7 bases short and J 9 bases short, with 16 bases between. The CDR3 nucleotides are TGCAGTGGCGCCATGGAGGGAATTGAGCAGTTCTTC. Its translation is CSGAMEGIEQFF.

The V and J genes are TRBV7-9 and TRBJ2-5, with 7 bases that match TRBD1. Germline V CDR1 and CDR2: SEHNR, FQNEAQ (reference sequence). Trimming cost V 3 bases and J 11 bases; bases outside gene matches: 15. The CDR3 has 15 amino acids. The CDR3 nucleotides read TGTGCCAGCAGCTTCCCGGGACAGAGGTCCGGGGAGCAGTACTTC. Encoded protein: CASSFPGQRSGEQYF.

The chain carries TRBV7-3 and TRBJ2-1; D is perhaps TRBD2 (6 bases). Germline V gives CDR1 SGHTA, CDR2 FQGTGA. Trimming removed 6 bases at V and 4 bases at J, with 16 bases between. The CDR3 is 15 residues long. CDR3 in amino acids: CASSRDGRTYNEQFF. Here the CDR3 DNA reads TGTGCCAGCAGTAGGGACGGGAGAACGTACAATGAGCAGTTCTTC.

CDR3 protein: CASSRGLAGIADTGELFF. Here the CDR3 DNA reads TGTGCCAGCAGCCGGGGACTAGCGGGAATCGCGGACACCGGGGAGCTGTTTTTT. This chain joins TRBV14 and TRBJ2-2; the match to TRBD2 covers 13 bases. The germline V gene has CDR1 SGHDN and CDR2 FVKESK. The CDR3 runs 18 residues. The junction had 8 bases not matched to a gene; V was cut back by 4 bases and J by 3 bases.

The rearrangement joins TRBV5-1 to TRBJ2-7, with 14 bases fitting TRBD2. CDR1 is SGHRS, CDR2 YFSETQ, per germline. After removal of 0 bases from V and 5 bases from J, the junction contained 10 bases not matched to a gene. The CDR3 consists of 18 residues. CDR3 DNA sequence: TGCGCCAGCAGCTTGGCCGGGACTAGCGGGAGAATATGGAACGAGCAGTACTTC. It yields the protein CASSLAGTSGRIWNEQYF.

The chain has TRBV29-1 and TRBJ2-5; D is ambiguous. With 1 base removed from V and 0 bases from J, the gap between germline ends came to 6 bases. From germline, CDR1 is SQVTM and CDR2 ANQGSEA. The CDR3 is made up of 13 amino acids. CDR3: CSVEGLYQETQYF. DNA for the CDR3: TGCAGCGTTGAAGGCTTATACCAAGAGACCCAGTACTTC. The whole variable domain, remainder taken from reference TRBV29-1 and TRBJ2-5, is SAVISQKPSRDICQRGTSLTIQCQVDSQVTMMFWYRQQPGQSLTLIATANQGSEATYESGFVIDKFPISRPNLTFSTLTVSNMSPEDSSIYLCSVEGLYQETQYFGPGTRLLVL.

This clonotype was observed once. The gene calls are TRBV27 and TRBJ2-1, with TRBD1 as a possible D gene (6 bases). Trimming removed 6 bases at V and 9 bases at J, with 24 bases between. Looked up from germline, CDR1 is MNHEY and CDR2 is SMNVEV (reference sequence). The CDR3 spans 16 residues. CDR3 region: CASRRTTGTGHGEQFF. The DNA for the CDR3 is TGTGCCAGCAGAAGGACCACAGGGACGGGGCATGGTGAGCAGTTCTTC.

V gene TRBV12-3 or TRBV12-4 combines with J gene TRBJ2-7, with TRBD1 matching 8 bases. V trimming: 6 bases; J trimming: 2 bases; junction bases outside the gene matches: 12. The CDR3 totals 16 residues. Here the CDR3 reads CASSPGQGPAAYEQYF. The CDR3 DNA reads as TGTGCCAGCAGCCCCGGACAGGGCCCGGCGGCCTACGAGCAGTACTTC.

The gene calls are TRBV18 and TRBJ2-4; possible D gene TRBD1, 5 bases. The J call may be in error: the DNA end matches TRBJ2-7 better. CDR3 length: 14 amino acids. CDR1 is KGHSH, CDR2 LQKENI, per germline. The CDR3 loop is CASSPEQADYEQYF. DNA of the CDR3: TGTGCCAGCTCACCAGAACAGGCAGACTACGAGCAGTACTTC.

The rearrangement joins TRBV29-1 to TRBJ2-7; no clear D. This CDR3 is 14 amino acids long. The germline V gene has CDR1 SQVTM and CDR2 ANQGSEA. With 4 bases removed from V and 0 bases from J, the gap between germline ends came to 13 bases. The CDR3 region is CSVAILGNSYEQYF. CDR3 nucleotide sequence: TGCAGCGTTGCAATTCTTGGGAACTCCTACGAGCAGTACTTC.

This clonotype occurred a few times. This chain links TRBV29-1 with TRBJ2-7; D not certain. CDR1 SQVTM and CDR2 ANQGSEA come from the germline V gene. The ends were cut back, 7 bases at V and 6 bases at J, with 13 bases in the middle. This CDR3 has 11 amino acids. CDR3 in DNA: TGCAGCGCCTACCAATTCCCCGAGCAGTACTTC. Its translation is CSAYQFPEQYF.

The chain uses TRBV29-1 and TRBJ2-5; TRBD1 matches at 10 bases. CDR1 and CDR2 from the germline V gene are SQVTM and ANQGSEA. The CDR3 runs to 17 residues. The trim removed 6 bases at V and 11 bases at J, leaving 24 bases unmatched. CDR3 nucleotides: TGCAGCGTATCCGGGACAGGGGCCCCTGGGGTTTCTGCGGAGCAGTACTTC. This sequence encodes CSVSGTGAPGVSAEQYF.